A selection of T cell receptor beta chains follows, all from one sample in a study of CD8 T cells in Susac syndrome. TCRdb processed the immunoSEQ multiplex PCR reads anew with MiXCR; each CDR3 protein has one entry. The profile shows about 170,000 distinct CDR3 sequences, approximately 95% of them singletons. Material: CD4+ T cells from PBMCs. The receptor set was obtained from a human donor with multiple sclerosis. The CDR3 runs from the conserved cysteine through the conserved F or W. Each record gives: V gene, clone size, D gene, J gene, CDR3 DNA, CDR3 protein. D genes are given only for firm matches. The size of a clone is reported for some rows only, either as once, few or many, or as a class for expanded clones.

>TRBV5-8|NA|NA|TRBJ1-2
TGTGCCAGCAGCTTGGGTCGTCCAGTTCGTGGCTACACCTTC
CASSLGRPVRGYTF
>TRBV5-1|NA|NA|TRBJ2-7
TGCGCCAGCAGCTTGCAGGCAGGGGGGTGGGAGCAGTACTTC
CASSLQAGGWEQYF
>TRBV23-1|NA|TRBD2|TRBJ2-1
TGCGCCAGCAGTCAGCTCAGGGGGACTAGCGGGCCCTACAATGAGCAGTTCTTC
CASSQLRGTSGPYNEQFF
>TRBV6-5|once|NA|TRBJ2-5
TGTGCCAGCAGTTTGGTAGGGAAAGAGACCCAGTACTTC
CASSLVGKETQYF
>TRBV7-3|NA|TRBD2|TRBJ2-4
TGTGCCAGCAGTTCCCGGACTAGCGGGAGGCCCACTAGGGCCAAAAACATTCAGTACTTC
CASSSRTSGRPTRAKNIQYF
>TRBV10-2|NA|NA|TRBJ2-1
TGCGCCAGCAGTGGCCGGGGGGCTAGCCTTTACAATGAGCAGTTCTTC
CASSGRGASLYNEQFF
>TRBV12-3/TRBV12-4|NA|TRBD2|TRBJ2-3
TGTGCCAGCAGTTTGACTAGCGTCGGGGATACGCAGTATTTT
CASSLTSVGDTQYF
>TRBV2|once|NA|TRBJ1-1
TGTGCCATAGAGGGGCAGGGAAAGGTAGCTTTCTTT
CAIEGQGKVAFF
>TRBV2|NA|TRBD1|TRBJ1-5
TGTGCCAGTGACAGGGTTTGGGGTCAGCCCCAGCATTTT
CASDRVWGQPQHF
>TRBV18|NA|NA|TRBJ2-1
TGTGCCAGCTCACAGGCAGAATACAATGAGCAGTTCTTC
CASSQAEYNEQFF
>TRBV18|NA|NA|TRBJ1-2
TGTGCCAGCTCACCCCAGGACAGCAACTATGGCTACACCTTC
CASSPQDSNYGYTF
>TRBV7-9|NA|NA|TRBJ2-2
TGTGCCAGCAGCCCTGTAGGCAGGACGACGAACACCGGGGAGCTGTTTTTT
CASSPVGRTTNTGELFF
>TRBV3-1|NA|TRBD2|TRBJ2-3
TGTGCCAGCAGCCAAGCGGGACTAGCGGGCACAGATACGCAGTATTTT
CASSQAGLAGTDTQYF
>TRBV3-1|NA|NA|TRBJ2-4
TGTGCCAGCAGCCAAGATCCACTACCGGGCATTCAGTACTTC
CASSQDPLPGIQYF
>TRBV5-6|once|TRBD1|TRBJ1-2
TGTGCCAGCAGTGGACAGGGGGCTTTGGGCTACACCTTC
CASSGQGALGYTF
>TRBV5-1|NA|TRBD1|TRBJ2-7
TGCGCCAGCAGCCCGGACAGGAGTAGGTACGAGCAGTACTTC
CASSPDRSRYEQYF
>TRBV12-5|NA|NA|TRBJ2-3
TGTGCTAGTGGCCTAGGTGATACGCAGTATTTT
CASGLGDTQYF
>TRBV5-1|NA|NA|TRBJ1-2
TGCGCCAGCAGCCGGGCTACGGAGGGTAACTATGGCTACACCTTC
CASSRATEGNYGYTF
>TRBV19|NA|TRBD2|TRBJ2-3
TGTGCCAGTAGTTCCCGACTAGCGGCGGGGGGAGATACGCAGTATTTT
CASSSRLAAGGDTQYF
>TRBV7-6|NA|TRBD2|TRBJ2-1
TGTGCCAGCAGCAATGGACTAGCGGGAGCGGAGCAGTTCTTC
CASSNGLAGAEQFF
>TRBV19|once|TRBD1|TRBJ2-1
TGTGCCAGTAGGATAAGCCGGGACAGGGAGGATGAGCAGTTCTTC
CASRISRDREDEQFF
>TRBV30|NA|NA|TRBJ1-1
TGTGCCTGGAGTGCAACCTTCAACACTGAAGCTTTCTTT
CAWSATFNTEAFF
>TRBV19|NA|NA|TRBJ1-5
TGTGCCAGGGGGACCGAGCCAGATCAGCCCCAGCATTTT
CARGTEPDQPQHF
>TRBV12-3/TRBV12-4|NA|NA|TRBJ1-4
TGTGCCAGCAGTTCGAGGGGACGGTTCAATGAAAAACTGTTTTTT
CASSSRGRFNEKLFF
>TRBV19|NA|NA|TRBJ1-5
TGTGCCAGTATCCGATCCTATGACAGCATCCATCAGCCCCAGCATTTT
CASIRSYDSIHQPQHF
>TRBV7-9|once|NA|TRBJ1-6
TGTGCCAGCAGCTTAGCCCCCTTTGATTCACCCCTCCACTTT
CASSLAPFDSPLHF
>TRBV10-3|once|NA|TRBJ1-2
TGTGCCATCAGTCAGGGTGCGGGGAACTATGGCTACACCTTC
CAISQGAGNYGYTF
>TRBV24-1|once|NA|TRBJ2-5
TGTGCCACCAGTGCTGAGTTTTCAGAGACCCAGTACTTC
CATSAEFSETQYF